The clone carrying this T cell receptor (beta chain) was counted a few times. What it binds is not known. Using its own MiXCR run on the 5' RACE reads, TCRdb lists one record per CDR3 protein. The table lists hundreds of thousands of distinct CDR3 sequences, approximately 19% of them singletons, with more than 10% in the top ten. The sample is drawn from a study of T-cell memory formation after mild COVID-19. Study background: Each donor largely had its own TCR clusters. Study-level findings and limits: Of the contracting clones, CD4+ ones lay mainly in CM and EM, and CD8+ ones in EMRA. Cross-reactive memory apparently joined, as some responding clones appeared in pre-infection memory.

CDR1 is LGHNT and CDR2 is FRNRAP in the germline V gene. V lost 0 bases, J lost 1 base, and 14 bases lay in between. This CDR3 has 17 residues. V gene TRBV12-5 combines with J gene TRBJ2-3; a possible D gene is TRBD2 (6 bases). Sequences were obtained from PBMCs or a T cell subset sorted from them (not recorded which). The TCR comes from an adult woman who had mild COVID-19 (a few samples of this study predate the infection). Cell type and time point are not known. CDR3 coding DNA: TGTGCTAGTGGTTTGGTACTAGGAGGGGAGGGCACAGATACGCAGTATTTT. Amino acid sequence: CASGLVLGGEGTDTQYF.